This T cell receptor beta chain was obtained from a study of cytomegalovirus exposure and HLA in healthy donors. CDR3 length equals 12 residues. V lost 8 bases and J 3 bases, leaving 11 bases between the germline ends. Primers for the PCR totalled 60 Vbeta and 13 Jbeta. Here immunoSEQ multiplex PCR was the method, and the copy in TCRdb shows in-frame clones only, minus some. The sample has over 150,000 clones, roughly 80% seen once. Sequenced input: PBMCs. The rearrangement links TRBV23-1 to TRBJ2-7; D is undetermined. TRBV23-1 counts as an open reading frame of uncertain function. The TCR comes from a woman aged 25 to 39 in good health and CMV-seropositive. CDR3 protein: CASQATLYEQYF. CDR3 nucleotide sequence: TGCGCCAGCCAAGCTACCCTCTACGAGCAGTACTTC.